Shown below are 15 T cell receptor beta chains from a single sample sequenced in a study of shared clonotypes between healthy human individuals. Selected positively for CCR7 and CD45RO-negative, naive CD8 cells excluded terminally differentiated effector memory CD45RA+ cells. Profiling relied on immunoSEQ multiplex PCR, and the TCRdb table lists in-frame clones only, not all of them. The profile shows approximately 2,200,000 clones, approximately 94% of them singletons. The sequenced sample was naive CD8+ T cells from PBMCs. The origin of the receptors is a man aged 18 to 30 in good health. Some clones in this sample may be carry-over from other donors' samples.

This chain connects TRBV2 to TRBJ1-2; D ambiguous. The CDR3 loop spans 12 amino acids. The germline gives CDR1 SNHLY, CDR2 FYNNEI. Between the trimmed V and J ends, which lost 2 bases and 6 bases, there was a span of 7 bases. CDR3 amino acids: CASSEYQDGYTF. CDR3 coding DNA: TGTGCCAGCAGTGAATATCAGGATGGCTACACCTTC.

V gene TRBV5-1 combines with J gene TRBJ2-3, with D uncertain. V lost 0 bases and J 4 bases, leaving 18 bases between the germline ends. Germline-derived CDR1 and CDR2 are SGHRS and YFSETQ. The CDR3 extends over 17 amino acids. The CDR3 DNA reads as TGCGCCAGCAGCTTGGCCCTTGTGGCGATACAAGCAGATACGCAGTATTTT. Protein sequence: CASSLALVAIQADTQYF.

The chain recombines TRBV27 with TRBJ2-1, with D maybe TRBD1 (5 bases). The V and J ends lost 7 bases and 2 bases respectively, with 9 bases between them. CDR1 MNHEY and CDR2 SMNVEV come from the germline V gene (reference sequence). CDR3 size: 13 residues. The CDR3 spells CASTWGAYNEQFF. The CDR3, as DNA: TGTGCCAGCACTTGGGGCGCCTACAATGAGCAGTTCTTC.

This chain joins TRBV7-3 and TRBJ2-7, with D uncertain. Trimming stripped 1 base from V and 7 bases from J, with 11 bases between. Germline CDR1 SGHTA, CDR2 FQGTGA. This CDR3 is built from 13 residues. The CDR3 reads CASSLSWGSEQYF. The CDR3 region has the DNA TGTGCCAGCAGCTTAAGTTGGGGATCTGAGCAGTACTTC.

V is TRBV5-5 and J is TRBJ2-2; D is unresolved. Germline CDR1 and CDR2: SGHKS and YYEKEE (reference sequence). The CDR3 spans 16 residues. Trimming removed 0 bases at V and 0 bases at J, with 9 bases between. The CDR3 loop reads CASSLVSSPNTGELFF. DNA of the CDR3: TGTGCCAGCAGCTTGGTTAGCAGCCCGAACACCGGGGAGCTGTTTTTT.

The chain links TRBV27 to TRBJ2-7; D assignment may be TRBD1 or TRBD2 (5 bases each). The CDR3 consists of 13 residues. Germline V gives CDR1 MNHEY, CDR2 SMNVEV (reference sequence). Trimming cost V 6 bases and J 9 bases, with 18 bases left between them. CDR3 amino acids: CASSPGPAVAQYF. The CDR3 bases are TGTGCCAGCAGCCCGGGACCCGCCGTGGCGCAGTACTTC.

This clone turned up a few times. The sample holds other DNA sequences that translate to the same CDR3. The V and J genes are TRBV27 and TRBJ1-2, with a weak D call TRBD1 (5 bases). The CDR3 totals 14 residues. Deletions cut 3 bases from V and 2 bases from J, with 10 bases between. Looked up from germline, CDR1 is MNHEY and CDR2 is SMNVEV (reference sequence). CDR3 protein: CASSFRGANYGYTF. The CDR3 DNA follows: TGTGCCAGCAGTTTTAGAGGGGCCAACTATGGCTACACCTTC.

The V and J genes are TRBV5-1 and TRBJ2-1; D is undetermined. V dropped 4 bases and J dropped 2 bases, with 7 bases sitting between them. CDR1 is SGHRS, CDR2 YFSETQ, per germline. The CDR3 is 13 residues long. The CDR3 DNA reads as TGCGCCAGCAGCCGATATCCCTACAATGAGCAGTTCTTC. Translation: CASSRYPYNEQFF.

This rearrangement joins TRBV5-1 to TRBJ2-7, with 7 nucleotides matching TRBD1. V lost 4 bases, J lost 6 bases, and 7 bases stayed unmatched. This CDR3 spans 13 amino acids. Per germline, CDR1 SGHRS and CDR2 YFSETQ. The CDR3 nucleotides read TGCGCCAGCAGCCCGACAGGGAAGGGCGAGCAGTACTTC. Translating gives CASSPTGKGEQYF.

V usage is TRBV13 and J usage is TRBJ2-2, with D possibly matching TRBD1 (5 bases). Trimming took off 6 bases at V and 4 bases at J, with 12 bases between the two ends. Germline assignment: CDR1 PRHDT and CDR2 FYEKMQ (reference sequence). This CDR3 contains 14 residues. This CDR3 is CASRPAGPTGELFF. The CDR3 DNA sequence: TGTGCCAGCAGACCCGCAGGGCCCACCGGGGAGCTGTTTTTT.

The chain joins TRBV27 to TRBJ1-2, with 8 bases aligning to TRBD1. Germline trimming cut 6 bases from V and 0 bases from J; bases unmatched to any gene: 9. Germline loops: CDR1 MNHEY, CDR2 SMNVEV (reference sequence). The CDR3 consists of 16 residues. The CDR3 nucleotides are TGTGCCAGCAGCCGCGGACAGGGACGCACTAACTATGGCTACACCTTC. It specifies CASSRGQGRTNYGYTF.

In regard to this clone: Other nucleotide sequences in the sample specify the same CDR3. J is TRBJ2-7 and V is TRBV6-1; TRBD1 aligns across 12 bases. CDR1 is MNHNS and CDR2 is SASEGT in the germline V gene. The CDR3 runs 15 residues. V shed 3 bases, J shed 1 base, and the junction held 1 base outside the gene matches. The CDR3 spells CASSEGQGASYEQYF. The CDR3 bases are TGTGCCAGCAGTGAGGGACAGGGGGCTTCCTACGAGCAGTACTTC.

The chain carries TRBV6-5 and TRBJ2-1; 9 bases match TRBD1. Germline V gene data show CDR1 as MNHEY and CDR2 as SVGAGI. V was pared by 9 bases and J by 4 bases, with 7 bases of the junction left unmatched. This CDR3 region has 14 residues. The chain's CDR3 is CASTPGTGYNEQFF. DNA of the CDR3: TGTGCCAGTACCCCGGGGACAGGGTACAATGAGCAGTTCTTC.

With respect to this clone: The sample contains more than one DNA sequence encoding this CDR3. The V and J genes are TRBV28 and TRBJ2-7, with D perhaps TRBD1 (5 bases). This CDR3 contains 12 residues. V lost 2 bases to trimming and J lost 3 bases, with 5 bases between them. CDR1 is MDHEN and CDR2 is SYDVKM in the germline V gene. CDR3 in amino acids: CASSLDSYEQYF. As DNA, the CDR3 is TGTGCCAGCAGTTTAGACAGCTACGAGCAGTACTTC.

V and J are TRBV27 and TRBJ1-5, with 11 bases fitting TRBD1. The junction had 4 bases not matched to a gene; V was cut back by 5 bases and J by 4 bases. In germline, CDR1 is MNHEY, CDR2 SMNVEV (reference sequence). The CDR3 is made up of 15 amino acids. The CDR3 bases are TGTGCCAGCAGTGCTGGGACAGGGGGAAATCAGCCCCAGCATTTT. This translates into CASSAGTGGNQPQHF.